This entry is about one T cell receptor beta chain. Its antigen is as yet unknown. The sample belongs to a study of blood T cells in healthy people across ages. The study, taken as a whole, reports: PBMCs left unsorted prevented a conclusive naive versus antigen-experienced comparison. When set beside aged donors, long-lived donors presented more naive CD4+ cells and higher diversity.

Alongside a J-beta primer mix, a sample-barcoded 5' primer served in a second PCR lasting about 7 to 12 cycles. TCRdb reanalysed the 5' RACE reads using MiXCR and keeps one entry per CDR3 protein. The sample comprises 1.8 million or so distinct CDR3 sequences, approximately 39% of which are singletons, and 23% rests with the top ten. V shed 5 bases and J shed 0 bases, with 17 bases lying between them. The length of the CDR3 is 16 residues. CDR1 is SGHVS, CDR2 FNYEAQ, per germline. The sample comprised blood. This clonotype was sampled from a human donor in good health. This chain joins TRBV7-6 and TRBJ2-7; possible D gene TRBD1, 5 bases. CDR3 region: CASSPFDSGASYEQYF. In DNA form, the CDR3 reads TGTGCCAGCAGCCCCTTCGACAGTGGGGCCTCCTACGAGCAGTACTTC.